The rows below give T cell receptor beta chains drawn from one sample of a study of B cell selection in AIRE deficiency. The assay was immunoSEQ multiplex PCR, and TCRdb's table has in-frame clones only and misses some. The repertoire holds 20,000 or so clones, with 92% as singletons. Sequencing input: CD4+CD25+ Tregs sorted from PBMCs. Receptors were obtained from a human donor in good health. The CDR3 runs from the conserved cysteine through the conserved F or W. A D gene is named only where the DNA matches it firmly. Where a row states a size, it is once, few, many or the class of an expanded clone; other rows omit it.

cdr3_length	v_call	d_call	clone_size	j_call	cdr3_nt	cdr3_aa
15	TRBV6-4	TRBD1	NA	TRBJ1-2	TGTGCCAGCAGTAAATACCCCGGGACAGGGAATGGCTACACCTTC	CASSKYPGTGNGYTF
14	TRBV7-9	NA	NA	TRBJ1-1	TGTGCCAGCAGCTTTCAGGGCCGGAACACTGAAGCTTTCTTT	CASSFQGRNTEAFF
15	TRBV21-1	NA	NA	TRBJ1-1	TGTGCCAGCAGCAAAGAAGGGAAGACGGACACTGAAGCTTTCTTT	CASSKEGKTDTEAFF
13	TRBV12-5	NA	NA	TRBJ1-2	TGTGCTAGTGGTTGGGACACCGGCTATGGCTACACCTTC	CASGWDTGYGYTF
19	TRBV5-1	TRBD2	NA	TRBJ2-5	TGCGCCAGCAGCTTCGCGGGATTGGTAAGCGGGAGGGCCCCGACGGCCCAGTACTTC	CASSFAGLVSGRAPTAQYF
14	TRBV10-2	TRBD1	NA	TRBJ1-1	TGCGCCAGCAGTAAGACAGGGTTGAACACTGAAGCTTTCTTT	CASSKTGLNTEAFF
14	TRBV5-6	NA	NA	TRBJ2-7	TGTGCCAGCGGTTGGGTGGGGCCCCCCTACGAGCAGTACTTC	CASGWVGPPYEQYF
16	TRBV11-2	NA	NA	TRBJ1-2	TGTGCCAGCAGCTTAGGAGGAGCCGGTCGAATATTTGGCTACACCTTC	CASSLGGAGRIFGYTF
14	TRBV19	TRBD1	NA	TRBJ1-3	TGTGCCACCTTGGGGACAGGCTCTGGAAACACCATATATTTT	CATLGTGSGNTIYF
15	TRBV15	TRBD2	few	TRBJ2-3	TGTGCCACCAGCAGAGGCGGGGGGTTCGTAGATACGCAGTATTTT	CATSRGGGFVDTQYF
16	TRBV4-1	NA	NA	TRBJ2-1	TGCGCCAGCAGCCAAGAGGGCCCAGGGTCCTACAATGAGCAGTTCTTC	CASSQEGPGSYNEQFF
14	TRBV19	TRBD1	NA	TRBJ2-2	TGTGCCAGTAGGGACAGGGGTCCGGCCGGGGAGCTGTTTTTT	CASRDRGPAGELFF
16	TRBV11-1	NA	NA	TRBJ2-1	TGTGCCAGCATCCCCCGGGATGGTCGGGACGGAAATGAGCAGTTCTTC	CASIPRDGRDGNEQFF
15	TRBV5-1	NA	NA	TRBJ2-7	TGCGCCAGCAGCTTAGGGGGGACAGCTCTCTACGAGCAGTACTTC	CASSLGGTALYEQYF
12	TRBV29-1	NA	NA	TRBJ1-2	TGCAGCGTTGAACAGGCCAACTATGGCTACACCTTC	CSVEQANYGYTF
14	TRBV6-1	TRBD1	NA	TRBJ1-2	TGTGCCAGCAGTGAAGCAGGGGGCGGATGGGGCTACACCTTC	CASSEAGGGWGYTF
12	TRBV19	NA	NA	TRBJ1-2	TGTGCCAGTAGTAATGCCGGGGGAGGCTACACCTTC	CASSNAGGGYTF
12	TRBV5-5	NA	once	TRBJ2-7	TGTGCCAGCAGCTTGGCCTTCCACGAGCAGTACTTC	CASSLAFHEQYF
16	TRBV5-1	NA	NA	TRBJ2-3	TGCGCCAGCAGCCCGCTTACAGGGAGGTCGACAGATACGCAGTATTTT	CASSPLTGRSTDTQYF
16	TRBV11-2	NA	NA	TRBJ2-1	TGTGCCAGCAGCCGGGGTCCAGATTTCGCCTACAATGAGCAGTTCTTC	CASSRGPDFAYNEQFF
12	TRBV6-1	NA	NA	TRBJ2-3	TGTGCCAGCCGGAGCGGCAGAGATACGCAGTATTTT	CASRSGRDTQYF
13	TRBV18	NA	NA	TRBJ1-2	TGTGCCAGCTCACGCGACAGAAATGACGGCTACACCTTC	CASSRDRNDGYTF
14	TRBV10-2	NA	NA	TRBJ1-3	TGCGCCAGCAGCCCCGGCGGGTCTGGAAACACCATATATTTT	CASSPGGSGNTIYF
11	TRBV5-5	NA	NA	TRBJ2-7	TGTGCCAGCAGCCAAGGGACCGCGAGGTACTTC	CASSQGTARYF
13	TRBV6-1	NA	NA	TRBJ1-5	TGTGCCAGCAGTCCTGACAGGTACCAGCCCCAGCATTTT	CASSPDRYQPQHF
16	TRBV7-2	TRBD1	NA	TRBJ1-6	TGTGCCAGCAGCTTAGCCGGGACAGTCTATAATTCACCCCTCCACTTT	CASSLAGTVYNSPLHF
15	TRBV6-1	TRBD1	NA	TRBJ2-5	TGTGCCAGCAGTGGCCTACAGGGGGCCGGAGAGACCCAGTACTTC	CASSGLQGAGETQYF